The 8 T cell receptor beta chains in this list originate from one sample, sequenced in a study of blood T cell repertoires in COVID-19. The protocol was immunoSEQ multiplex PCR, while the TCRdb copy is restricted to in-frame clones and leaves out a portion. The sample lists about 280,000 clones; around nine tenths were seen once. The specimen sequenced was PBMCs or T cells enriched from blood (not recorded which). The receptors stem from a woman aged 60-75 years in a cohort exposed to, infected with or recovered from COVID-19 (not recorded which).

The J gene is TRBJ2-7, the V gene TRBV30, with no clear D. V lost 1 base to trimming and J lost 4 bases, with 8 bases between them. This CDR3 has 12 amino acids. From germline, CDR1 is GTSNPN and CDR2 SVGIG (reference sequence). The CDR3 DNA sequence: TGTGCCTGGAGTGGCAGGTTGTACGAGCAGTACTTC. Translating it yields CAWSGRLYEQYF.

V and J are TRBV7-2 and TRBJ1-6, with D possibly TRBD1 on 5 matching bases. Germline V gene data show CDR1 as SGHTA and CDR2 as FQGNSA. V shed 1 base and J shed 8 bases, with 15 bases lying between them. This CDR3 comprises 16 residues. This CDR3 is CASSLDRPLVDSPLHF. The CDR3, as DNA: TGTGCCAGCAGCTTAGACAGGCCCCTTGTTGATTCACCCCTCCACTTT.

The rearrangement uses TRBV28 and TRBJ1-6, with 7 bases aligning to TRBD1. Germline lookup yields CDR1 MDHEN and CDR2 SYDVKM. V dropped 6 bases and J dropped 7; count of bases not matched to a gene: 9. CDR3 length: 15 amino acids. The CDR3 bases are TGTGCCAGCAGCCCTTGGGACAGTGAGAATTCACCCCTCCACTTT. Its protein product is CASSPWDSENSPLHF.

This chain links TRBV7-2 with TRBJ2-3; the D gene is possibly TRBD1 (5 bases). The V gene's germline CDR1 is SGHTA and CDR2 FQGNSA. Trimming took 1 base from V and 3 from J, leaving 11 bases between them. This CDR3 has 15 residues. Here the CDR3 reads CASSLGPDSTDTQYF. The CDR3 DNA sequence: TGTGCCAGCAGCTTAGGCCCTGACAGTACAGATACGCAGTATTTT.

The V call is TRBV10-2, the J call TRBJ2-5, with TRBD2 matching over 7 bases. Germline V lookup: CDR1 WSHSY, CDR2 SAAADI. The CDR3 consists of 14 residues. Trimming cost V 3 bases and J 7 bases; bases outside gene matches: 8. This CDR3 is CASSESGRVGTQYF. The CDR3 region has the DNA TGCGCCAGCAGTGAATCGGGGAGGGTCGGGACCCAGTACTTC.

This rearrangement joins TRBV7-3 to TRBJ2-3; 11 nucleotides line up with TRBD2. V was clipped by 5 bases and J by 7 bases; unmatched bases: 8. Germline CDR1 and CDR2: SGHTA and FQGTGA. The length of the CDR3 is 15 residues. CDR3 sequence: CASSTIAGGGHTQYF. In nucleotides, the CDR3 is TGTGCCAGCAGCACCATAGCGGGAGGGGGCCATACGCAGTATTTT.

J is TRBJ2-3 and V is TRBV6-5; a possible D gene is TRBD2 (5 bases). The CDR3 is 14 amino acids. V was cut by 8 bases and J by 6 bases, with 18 bases left in between. CDR1 and CDR2 (germline): MNHEY, SVGAGI. The CDR3 DNA follows: TGTGCCAGCCGAGAGAAGTTTAGCGCCGATACGCAGTATTTT. The encoded protein is CASREKFSADTQYF.

The genes are TRBV7-9 and TRBJ2-7; D remains unclear. Per germline, CDR1 SEHNR and CDR2 FQNEAQ (reference sequence). CDR3 size: 11 residues. The germline V and J ends were trimmed by 5 bases and 1 base, with 3 bases remaining between them. DNA of the CDR3: TGTGCCAGCAGCCCGTCCTACGAGCAGTACTTC. Translated, it gives CASSPSYEQYF.